This entry features one T cell receptor beta chain sequence. Sequencing used immunoSEQ multiplex PCR; TCRdb keeps in-frame clones, though not all of them. The data contain 130,000 to 150,000 clones, around nine tenths of them singletons. V was pared by 7 bases and J by 2 bases, with 15 bases between. This CDR3 comprises 15 residues. The germline V gene encodes CDR1 LNHDA and CDR2 SQIVND (reference sequence). This specimen belongs to a study of blood T cell repertoires in COVID-19. Turning to the study itself: PBMCs, B-cell-depleted T cells, or T cells provided the cDNA or gDNA that made up the material.

This clonotype was obtained from a man in his fifties or sixties with active or convalescent COVID-19. The V gene is TRBV19, the J gene TRBJ1-3, with D uncertain. The sequenced sample consisted of peripheral blood. DNA for the CDR3: TGTGCCAGTACCCCGGCGGGTTCAGCTGGAAACACCATATATTTT. Translated, it gives CASTPAGSAGNTIYF.